Each of the 11 T cell receptor beta chains below was sequenced from the same sample in a study of blood T cell repertoires in COVID-19. Clones were sequenced by immunoSEQ multiplex PCR, and TCRdb holds only the in-frame ones, with some missing. This table has roughly 140,000 clones, about 80% appearing once. The material sequenced was peripheral blood. The receptors come from a human donor in a cohort sampled during active COVID-19.

The CDR3 DNA reads as TGTGCCAGCAGCCCAAGCGGGGGTTACGAGCAGTACTTC. Encoded protein: CASSPSGGYEQYF. V and J are TRBV12-3 or TRBV12-4 and TRBJ2-7, with 8 positions matching TRBD2. Trimming at V came to 6 bases and at J to 4 bases, leaving 5 bases not matched to a gene. There are 13 residues in the CDR3.

The table lists this clone with a few counts. The chain uses TRBV7-2 and TRBJ2-7; 8 bases map to TRBD1. The germline gives CDR1 SGHTA, CDR2 FQGNSA. The length of the CDR3 is 14 residues. The J segment lost 1 base and the V segment lost 2 bases, leaving 1 base of the junction unmatched. CDR3 nucleotides: TGTGCCAGCAGCTTAAGGACAGGGTCCTACGAGCAGTACTTC. It translates to CASSLRTGSYEQYF.

This sequence joins TRBV3-1 (or the pseudogene TRBV3-2) and TRBJ1-4; 9 nucleotides match TRBD1. Germline values: CDR1 LGHDT, CDR2 YNNKEL (reference sequence). V was pared by 3 bases and J by 8 bases, with 10 bases of the junction left unmatched. The CDR3 runs 16 residues. The CDR3 DNA sequence: TGTGCCAGCAGCCACGCGTCGGGGACAGGGCTCGAAAAACTGTTTTTT. Translated: CASSHASGTGLEKLFF.

The chain recombines TRBV5-6 with TRBJ2-3, with TRBD1 identical over 9 bases. V lost 3 bases to trimming and J lost 5 bases; unmatched junction nucleotides: 10. There are 16 residues in the CDR3. Per the germline V gene, CDR1 is SGHDT and CDR2 is YYEEEE. DNA for the CDR3: TGTGCCAGCAGCTCGTCCCGGGACAGGGCTAAAGATACGCAGTATTTT. Encoded protein: CASSSSRDRAKDTQYF.

V gene TRBV9 combines with J gene TRBJ2-5, with 9 bases fitting TRBD2. Trimming cost V 0 bases and J 5 bases; bases outside gene matches: 11. CDR3 length: 17 residues. The germline CDR1 and CDR2 sequences are SGDLS and YYNGEE. The CDR3 is CASSVVAGDLQGETQYF. DNA of the CDR3: TGTGCCAGCAGCGTAGTAGCGGGGGACCTTCAAGGGGAGACCCAGTACTTC.

This chain uses TRBV5-1 with TRBJ2-7; 7 positions agree with TRBD1. In germline, CDR1 is SGHRS, CDR2 YFSETQ. V shed 4 bases and J 2 bases; nucleotides not matched to a gene: 12. The CDR3 runs 16 residues. The CDR3 sequence is CASSTTTGNLAYEQYF. The DNA for the CDR3 is TGCGCCAGCAGCACCACGACAGGGAATCTAGCCTACGAGCAGTACTTC.

The chain links TRBV6-5 to TRBJ1-5; tentative D call: TRBD1 (6 bases). This CDR3 is built from 13 residues. Germline V gene lookup returns CDR1 MNHEY and CDR2 SVGAGI. V dropped 5 bases and J dropped 7 bases, with 12 bases sitting between them. CDR3 nucleotide sequence: TGTGCCAGCAGTCCACAGGGAGAGCAGCCCCAGCATTTT. Its translation is CASSPQGEQPQHF.

The CDR3 bases are TGTGCCAGCAGTTACCTGGCAGGGGAGAATTCACCCCTCCACTTT. Its protein is CASSYLAGENSPLHF. This chain links TRBV6-5 with TRBJ1-6; possible D gene TRBD1, 6 bases. There are 15 residues in the CDR3. Looked up from germline, CDR1 is MNHEY and CDR2 is SVGAGI. With 2 bases removed from V and 7 bases from J, the gap between germline ends came to 12 bases.

The V gene is TRBV28, the J gene TRBJ1-2; 7 bases line up with TRBD1. This CDR3 has 14 amino acids. Germline-derived CDR1 and CDR2 are MDHEN and SYDVKM. The J segment lost 8 bases and the V segment lost 5 bases, leaving 11 bases of the junction unmatched. Here the CDR3 DNA reads TGTGCCAGCAGTGTAATCGACAGGGTGGGGGGCTACACCTTC. It translates to CASSVIDRVGGYTF.

This clone was observed many times. The chain employs TRBV6-5 and TRBJ2-7, with 8 bases aligning to TRBD1. Trimming took 7 bases from V and 1 from J; bases not matched to a gene: 9. The V gene's germline CDR1 is MNHEY and CDR2 SVGAGI. This CDR3 has 15 residues. The CDR3 loop reads CASTGQGGGSYEQYF. DNA of the CDR3: TGTGCCAGCACTGGACAGGGAGGAGGGTCCTACGAGCAGTACTTC.

The chain employs TRBV18 and TRBJ2-6; the D gene is possibly TRBD1 (6 bases). The germline V and J ends were trimmed by 3 bases and 0 bases, with 12 bases remaining between them. This CDR3 spans 17 amino acids. Germline values: CDR1 KGHSH, CDR2 LQKENI. The CDR3: CASSPTTGFSGANVLTF. In DNA form, the CDR3 reads TGTGCCAGCTCACCGACGACAGGATTCTCTGGGGCCAACGTCCTGACTTTC.